This is a list of T cell receptor beta chains from one sample in a study of neurological immune-mediated disorders. TCRdb independently ran MiXCR on the 5' RACE reads; one entry per CDR3 protein. The sample consists of fewer than 90,000 distinct CDR3 sequences, 9% to 12% of them appearing once. Sequences were obtained from PBMCs. These receptors were taken from a man aged 35-49 years in good health. CDR3s leave out the opening cysteine and the closing phenylalanine or tryptophan.

>TRBJ2-7|TRBV6-5
ASSSAMAANYYEQY
>TRBJ1-5|TRBV6-6
ASRPSDTLGPQH
>TRBJ1-1|TRBV12-3/TRBV12-4
ASSLAKRLTEAF
>TRBJ1-4|TRBV18
ASSLRQGTNEKLF
>TRBJ2-3|TRBV5-1
ASSLTSGRPDTQY
>TRBJ1-2|TRBV3-1
ASSQELSGVYGYT
>TRBJ2-1|TRBV20-1
SAPPEVPGYNEQF
>TRBJ1-1|TRBV5-1
ASSLAPDRSYTEAF
>TRBJ1-2|TRBV3-1
ASSQKSGYT
>TRBJ2-7|TRBV20-1
SARREANAYEQY
>TRBJ2-1|TRBV5-1
ASSSTSGTYNEQF
>TRBJ2-7|TRBV12-3/TRBV12-4
ASSLIPLGSEQY
>TRBJ1-2|TRBV28
ASSPPTNRYNYGYT
>TRBJ2-1|TRBV29-1
SVPSAKQGPYNEQF
>TRBJ2-2|TRBV5-5
ASSLEFTGELF
>TRBJ2-7|TRBV6-5
ASSYSLTGRTYEQY
>TRBJ2-7|TRBV7-2
ASSPLGQGAYDQY
>TRBJ2-1|TRBV7-9
ASSLARLAGVNEQF
>TRBJ2-1|TRBV6-6
ASLGTGGRNEQF
>TRBJ2-3|TRBV5-1
ASSYLAGTTDTQY
>TRBJ2-1|TRBV5-1
ASSFSGLGYNEQF
>TRBJ1-4|TRBV20-1
SAREGDSGNEKLF
>TRBJ2-3|TRBV5-1
ASRWTGSTDTQY
>TRBJ2-7|TRBV11-1
ASSSGQGLLGLEQY
>TRBJ1-1|TRBV5-1
ASSGTGKGTEAF
>TRBJ2-7|TRBV5-1
ASSIGHVSYEQY
>TRBJ1-3|TRBV12-3/TRBV12-4
ASSSSEGGNTIY
>TRBJ2-2|TRBV9
ASSGGGLTGELF
>TRBJ2-7|TRBV2
ASSEGRIPSGYEQY
>TRBJ2-3|TRBV19
ASSNRGASTDTQY
>TRBJ2-7|TRBV24-1
ATSDPGTGDYEQY
>TRBJ2-7|TRBV5-1
ASSPGQGMSEQY
>TRBJ2-2|TRBV24-1
AAGFLNTGELF
>TRBJ2-1|TRBV7-3
ASSPSGRADNEQF
>TRBJ2-1|TRBV3-1
ASSLGTGLTYNEQF
>TRBJ2-3|TRBV12-3/TRBV12-4
ASSPSPGLGSSTDTQY
>TRBJ2-3|TRBV5-5
ASSPDPPTQY
>TRBJ1-5|TRBV20-1
SARVPTGAGQPQH
>TRBJ2-7|TRBV6-5
ARTGLIYEQY
>TRBJ2-4|TRBV9
ASSVEGTGRLAKNIQY
>TRBJ1-1|TRBV12-3/TRBV12-4
ASDLYGGGENTEAF
>TRBJ2-2|TRBV29-1
SVYLPGQGNGELF
>TRBJ1-1|TRBV20-1
SATYRGSDTEAF
>TRBJ2-1|TRBV24-1
ATSDLGMGSYNEQF
>TRBJ2-2|TRBV12-3/TRBV12-4
AIHLYSSNTGELF
>TRBJ2-3|TRBV5-1
ASSSQETGTDTQY
>TRBJ1-1|TRBV6-6
ASSYLGEAF
>TRBJ1-4|TRBV7-2
ASSRDATNEKLF
>TRBJ1-5|TRBV12-3/TRBV12-4
ASSHPGQGSAQH
>TRBJ1-5|TRBV2
ASSEGSSNQPQH
>TRBJ1-1|TRBV29-1
SVGGQGADMNTEAF
>TRBJ1-6|TRBV3-1
ASSLFDRDNSPLH
>TRBJ2-2|TRBV10-3
AISETASTSGRTGELF
>TRBJ2-7|TRBV3-1
ASSRFAPASGTYEQY
>TRBJ2-3|TRBV5-1
ASSLEISTDTQY
>TRBJ2-3|TRBV7-8
ASSPVRTSGRLDTQY
>TRBJ1-1|TRBV20-1
SAEGDGPNTEAF